One sample yielded the 22 T cell receptor beta chains listed below, sequenced in a study of identical twins. Each CDR3 protein is one row after TCRdb ran MiXCR on the 5' RACE reads. The sample holds about 470,000 distinct CDR3 sequences, roughly 26% seen once. These data also formed part of another study, on T cells expressing NK-cell markers.

Sequencing was performed on CD4+ T cells sorted from blood. The receptor source for this set is a woman younger than 35 in good health.

This clonotype has more than one count but fewer than ten. J is TRBJ2-1 and V is TRBV7-2, with D perhaps TRBD2 (5 bases). V lost 3 bases, J lost 7 bases, and 13 bases lay in between. The CDR3 extends over 14 amino acids. CDR1 is SGHTA and CDR2 is FQGNSA in the germline V gene. The CDR3 DNA is TGTGCCAGCAGCTTTGGGAGCCGGGAAAATGAGCAGTTCTTC. Encoded protein: CASSFGSRENEQFF.

In its sample, this clonotype was seen a few times. The chain recombines TRBV7-9 with TRBJ2-3; 8 bases line up with TRBD1. V was pared by 5 bases and J by 6 bases, with 10 bases of the junction left unmatched. Germline V CDR1 and CDR2: SEHNR, FQNEAQ (reference sequence). The CDR3 is made up of 15 amino acids. The CDR3 DNA follows: TGTGCCAGCAGCCAAGGCAGGGGGCGCAAGGATACGCAGTATTTT. Protein sequence: CASSQGRGRKDTQYF. The complete variable domain, with remaining parts taken from reference TRBV7-9 and TRBJ2-3, reads DTGVSQNPRHKITKRGQNVTFRCDPISEHNRLYWYRQTLGQGPEFLTYFQNEAQLEKSRLLSDRFSAERPKGSFSTLEIQRTEQGDSAMYLCASSQGRGRKDTQYFGPGTRLTVL.

The chain uses TRBV7-2 and TRBJ2-7; D ambiguous. V was cut by 3 bases and J by 2 bases, with 17 bases left in between. Per the germline V gene, CDR1 is SGHTA and CDR2 is FQGNSA. This CDR3 contains 16 residues. The chain's CDR3 is CASSFRVFINTYEQYF. CDR3 DNA sequence: TGTGCCAGCAGCTTCCGGGTCTTCATTAACACCTACGAGCAGTACTTC.

This clonotype turned up a few times. The gene calls are TRBV20-1 and TRBJ2-1; D is perhaps TRBD2 (6 bases). This CDR3 contains 15 residues. Germline CDR1 is DFQATT and CDR2 is SNEGSKA (reference sequence). V dropped 0 bases and J dropped 4 bases, with 13 bases sitting between them. The chain's CDR3 is CSARDPAGIYNEQFF. CDR3 nucleotide sequence: TGCAGTGCTAGAGACCCAGCGGGCATTTACAATGAGCAGTTCTTC.

This sequence joins TRBV29-1 and TRBJ2-3; D call uncertain. The CDR3 consists of 13 residues. V lost 3 bases, J lost 2 bases, and 9 bases lay in between. CDR1 and CDR2 (germline): SQVTM, ANQGSEA. The CDR3 loop is CSVEGISTDTQYF. The CDR3 region has the DNA TGCAGCGTTGAGGGGATATCCACAGATACGCAGTATTTT.

The chain employs TRBV5-1 and TRBJ2-2; D is ambiguous. From germline, CDR1 is SGHRS and CDR2 YFSETQ. This CDR3 is 13 amino acids long. The V end was cut by 0 bases, the J end by 6 bases, with 6 bases between. DNA of the CDR3: TGCGCCAGCAGCTTGGACAGTTCCGGGGAGCTGTTTTTT. It encodes CASSLDSSGELFF.

This chain joins TRBV5-6 and TRBJ2-7; 8 bases agree with TRBD1. The CDR3 spans 16 residues. Germline V gene data show CDR1 as SGHDT and CDR2 as YYEEEE. J was trimmed by 0 bases and V by 4 bases; bases with no gene match: 9. This CDR3 reads CASSGTRDRNSYEQYF. The CDR3 DNA follows: TGTGCCAGCAGCGGGACCCGGGACAGGAACTCCTACGAGCAGTACTTC.

This clonotype occurred a few times. The J gene is TRBJ2-7, the V gene TRBV24-1; D perhaps matches TRBD1 (5 bases). Trimming pared 9 bases from V and 3 bases from J, leaving 14 bases between. Germline CDR1 reads KGHDR; CDR2 reads SFDVKD. This CDR3 has 13 amino acids. CDR3 sequence: CATPTDIFYEQYF. As DNA, the CDR3 is TGTGCCACCCCGACAGACATATTCTACGAGCAGTACTTC.

This chain links TRBV6-2 or TRBV6-3 with TRBJ2-1; 9 bases are shared with TRBD2. V lost 3 bases, J lost 15 bases, and 9 bases stayed unmatched. Germline CDR1 and CDR2: MNHEY and SVGEGT. This CDR3 spans 13 amino acids. The CDR3 bases are TGTGCCAGCAGTTATGGTAGCGGGAGCGGTTCGTTCTTC. Its protein is CASSYGSGSGSFF.

In the case of this clonotype: Sequence at one end of the junction differs from germline and may be a read error. V and J are TRBV2 and TRBJ2-7; tentatively, D is TRBD1 (6 bases). The CDR3 contains 12 residues. Germline V lookup: CDR1 SNHLY, CDR2 FYNNEI. CDR3 in DNA: TGTGCCAGCAGTGTAAACCGGGACACCCATACCTTC. Its protein is CASSVNRDTHTF.

The chain is built from TRBV20-1 and TRBJ2-6, with 10 nucleotides matching TRBD1. Trimming at V came to 1 base and at J to 3 bases, leaving 3 bases not matched to a gene. Germline lookup yields CDR1 DFQATT and CDR2 SNEGSKA (reference sequence). This CDR3 contains 16 residues. CDR3 sequence reads: CSARGQGALGANVLTF. In nucleotides, the CDR3 is TGCAGTGCTAGAGGACAGGGGGCCCTTGGGGCCAACGTCCTGACTTTC.

A few counts support this clonotype. The gene calls are TRBV5-1 and TRBJ1-6; weak D call: TRBD1 (5 bases). Trimming took 0 bases from V and 8 from J, leaving 12 bases between them. This CDR3 has 15 amino acids. Germline CDR1 SGHRS, CDR2 YFSETQ. The CDR3: CASSLDRLGYSPLHF. Written as DNA, the CDR3 is TGCGCCAGCAGCTTGGACAGGTTAGGCTATTCACCCCTCCACTTT.

V and J are TRBV15 and TRBJ1-4; D remains ambiguous. Germline CDR1 is LNHNV and CDR2 is YYDKDF (reference sequence). The CDR3 extends over 15 amino acids. The ends were cut back, 5 bases at V and 6 bases at J, with 16 bases in the middle. CDR3 region: CATSETSQTYEKLFF. DNA for the CDR3: TGTGCCACCAGCGAGACGAGTCAGACCTATGAAAAACTGTTTTTT.

The V and J genes are TRBV9 and TRBJ2-7, with D perhaps given as TRBD1 or TRBD2 (6 bases each). The CDR3 loop spans 14 amino acids. V shed 0 bases and J shed 6 bases, with 13 bases lying between them. The germline CDR1 and CDR2 sequences are SGDLS and YYNGEE. The CDR3 nucleotides read TGTGCCAGCAGCGTAGTCGGGGGCTCGGGCGAGCAGTACTTC. Protein product: CASSVVGGSGEQYF.

The rearrangement joins TRBV9 to TRBJ1-1; D possibly corresponds to TRBD1 (5 bases). This CDR3 has 15 amino acids. Germline lookup yields CDR1 SGDLS and CDR2 YYNGEE. The V end lost 0 bases, the J end lost 1 base, and 10 bases lay between the germline ends. The CDR3: CASSVEGHSNTEAFF. The CDR3 coding sequence is TGTGCCAGCAGCGTAGAGGGGCACTCGAACACTGAAGCTTTCTTT.

The gene calls are TRBV5-6 and TRBJ2-5; no reliable D call. Trimming shortened V by 4 bases and J by 2 bases, and 15 bases separated the two germline ends. Germline-derived CDR1 and CDR2 are SGHDT and YYEEEE. CDR3 length equals 15 residues. The CDR3 coding sequence is TGTGCCAGCAGCCTGGTCCGGCGTTCACAAGAGACCCAGTACTTC. It specifies CASSLVRRSQETQYF.

The sample holds a few counts of this clonotype. This chain uses TRBV12-3 or TRBV12-4 with TRBJ1-6, with TRBD1 identical over 9 bases. The J segment lost 9 bases and the V segment lost 3 bases, leaving 6 bases of the junction unmatched. This CDR3 has 15 amino acids. In nucleotides, the CDR3 is TGTGCCAGCAGTTTCCGGGACAGGGCCGGTTCACCCCTCCACTTT. It specifies CASSFRDRAGSPLHF.

The chain combines TRBV12-3 or TRBV12-4 with TRBJ2-1; D remains ambiguous. Trimming shortened V by 5 bases and J by 0 bases, and 8 bases separated the two germline ends. The CDR3 is made up of 14 amino acids. CDR3 loop: CASSLKSSYNEQFF. Here the CDR3 DNA reads TGTGCCAGCAGTCTGAAGAGCTCCTACAATGAGCAGTTCTTC.

This chain joins TRBV6-1 and TRBJ2-3; 7 nucleotides align to TRBD2. V shed 0 bases and J 3 bases; nucleotides not matched to a gene: 3. The CDR3 is made up of 15 amino acids. CDR1 and CDR2 (germline): MNHNS, SASEGT. The CDR3 DNA reads TGTGCCAGCAGTGAAGCGGGCGGGAGAACAGATACGCAGTATTTT. This codes for CASSEAGGRTDTQYF.

The DNA of the CDR3 is TGCAGCGTGCTAGGACGGGAGGCTTTCTTT. Translating it yields CSVLGREAFF. The chain carries TRBV29-1 and TRBJ1-1; unclear D gene. Germline CDR1 and CDR2: SQVTM and ANQGSEA. Between the trimmed V and J ends, which lost 6 bases and 11 bases, there was a span of 13 bases. The CDR3 loop spans 10 amino acids.

V and J are TRBV5-1 and TRBJ2-7; no firm D call. Germline loops: CDR1 SGHRS, CDR2 YFSETQ. The length of the CDR3 is 14 residues. V gave up 0 bases and J gave up 2 bases, with 9 bases separating them. This CDR3 reads CASSLAASTYEQYF. CDR3 DNA: TGCGCCAGCAGCTTGGCCGCCAGTACCTACGAGCAGTACTTC.

The V and J genes are TRBV5-1 and TRBJ2-1; 13 bases align to TRBD2. V lost 4 bases, J lost 5 bases, and 6 bases stayed unmatched. The CDR3 runs to 16 residues. Per the germline V gene, CDR1 is SGHRS and CDR2 is YFSETQ. The CDR3 sequence is CASSARLAGGNNEQFF. The CDR3, as DNA: TGCGCCAGCAGCGCCAGACTAGCGGGAGGCAACAATGAGCAGTTCTTC.